This entry is about one T cell receptor beta chain. The antigen is undetermined. UMIs were included in TCR beta cDNA generated by 5'RACE template switching. TCRdb reworked the 5' RACE reads into one entry per CDR3 protein, no DNA. The sample's table shows about 430,000 distinct CDR3 sequences. This CDR3 is 15 amino acids long. CDR1 is SNHLY and CDR2 is FYNNEI in the germline V gene. The data were taken from a study of T cells expressing NK-cell markers. Study conclusions and caveats: It is unclear if expanded NKG2C-expressing clones target HCMV antigens. NKG2C+ dominant clonotype frequencies in more than 5 donors were about 1.0-7.5% of CD8+ T cells.

The clonotype comes from a woman between 45 and 65 years old in good health. The sample taken for sequencing was blood T cells: a sorted CD56 or NKG2C T cell subset, CD4+ or CD8+ T cells, or bulk PBMC T cells (not recorded which). The chain couples TRBV2 to TRBJ2-2; TCRdb calls TRBD2, which cannot be checked without DNA. CDR3 sequence: CASSRPGQAAGELFF. The full variable domain, rest sourced from reference TRBV2 and TRBJ2-2, is EPEVTQTPSHQVTQMGQEVILRCVPISNHLYFYWYRQILGQKVEFLVSFYNNEISEKSEIFDDQFSVERPDGSNFTLKIRSTKLEDSAMYFCASSRPGQAAGELFFGEGSRLTVL.